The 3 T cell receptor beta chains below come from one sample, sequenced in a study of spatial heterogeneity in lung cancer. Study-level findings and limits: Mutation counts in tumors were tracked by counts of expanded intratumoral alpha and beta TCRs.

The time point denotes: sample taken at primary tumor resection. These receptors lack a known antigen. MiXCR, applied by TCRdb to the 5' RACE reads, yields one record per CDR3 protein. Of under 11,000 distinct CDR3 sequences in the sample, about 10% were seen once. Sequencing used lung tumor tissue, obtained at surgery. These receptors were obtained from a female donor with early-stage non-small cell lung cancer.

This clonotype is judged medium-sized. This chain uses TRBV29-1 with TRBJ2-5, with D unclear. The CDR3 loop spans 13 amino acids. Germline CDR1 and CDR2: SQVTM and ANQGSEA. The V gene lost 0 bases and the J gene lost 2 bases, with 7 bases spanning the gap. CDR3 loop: CSVEDWIQETQYF. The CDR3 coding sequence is TGCAGCGTTGAAGATTGGATTCAAGAGACCCAGTACTTC.

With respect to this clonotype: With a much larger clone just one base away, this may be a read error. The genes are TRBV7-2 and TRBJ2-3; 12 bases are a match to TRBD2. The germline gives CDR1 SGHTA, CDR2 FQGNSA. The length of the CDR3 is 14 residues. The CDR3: CASSPSGGAGTRYF. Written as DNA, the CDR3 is TGTGCCAGCAGCCCTAGCGGGGGGGCGGGTACGCGGTATTTT.

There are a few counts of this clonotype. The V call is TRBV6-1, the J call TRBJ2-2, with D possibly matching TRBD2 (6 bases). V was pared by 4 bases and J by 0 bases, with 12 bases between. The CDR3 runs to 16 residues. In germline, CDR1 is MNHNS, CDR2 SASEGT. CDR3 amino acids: CASSGWDLPNTGELFF. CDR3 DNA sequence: TGTGCCAGCAGTGGATGGGACTTACCGAACACCGGGGAGCTGTTTTTT.